One sample yielded the 23 T cell receptor beta chains listed below, sequenced in a study of cytomegalovirus exposure and HLA in healthy donors. The primer mix had 60 Vbeta and 13 Jbeta primers. Sequencing used immunoSEQ multiplex PCR; TCRdb keeps in-frame clones, though not all of them. The repertoire holds 200,000 or so clones, over 75% seen once, with about 2.7% in the top ten. The sample consisted of PBMCs. The receptors were gathered from a woman in her thirties in good health and CMV-seronegative.

This clone occurred once. V usage is TRBV19 and J usage is TRBJ1-2; D is possibly TRBD1 (6 bases). Trimming removed 5 bases at V and 4 bases at J, with 20 bases between. The CDR3 covers 16 residues. Per germline, CDR1 LNHDA and CDR2 SQIVND (reference sequence). The CDR3 sequence is CASSGTHRETRYGYTF. In nucleotides, the CDR3 is TGTGCCAGTAGTGGCACCCACAGGGAGACGCGCTATGGCTACACCTTC.

The V call is TRBV30, the J call TRBJ1-1; possibly TRBD1 for D (6 bases). The CDR3 has 14 amino acids. The germline V gene has CDR1 GTSNPN and CDR2 SVGIG (reference sequence). V was clipped by 2 bases and J by 4 bases, with 14 bases between them. The chain's CDR3 is CAWSTGAGVTEAFF. The CDR3 DNA reads as TGTGCCTGGAGTACCGGGGCAGGGGTCACTGAAGCTTTCTTT.

This clone appeared once. The J gene is TRBJ1-2, the V gene TRBV27, with 8 positions matching TRBD1. CDR1 and CDR2 (germline): MNHEY, SMNVEV (reference sequence). This CDR3 has 15 residues. V was pared by 7 bases and J by 7 bases, with 14 bases of the junction left unmatched. The CDR3, as DNA: TGTGCCAGCACCCAATCCACAGGGGGTGTGGGTGGCTACACCTTC. This sequence encodes CASTQSTGGVGGYTF.

The V call is TRBV7-9, the J call TRBJ2-7, with TRBD1 matching over 12 bases. Trimming removed 5 bases from V and 2 bases from J; junction bases left unmatched: 7. This CDR3 is 16 amino acids long. Germline V gene lookup returns CDR1 SEHNR and CDR2 FQNEAQ (reference sequence). As DNA, the CDR3 is TGTGCCAGCAGCCCCCAAGGGACAGGGGGCCCCTACGAGCAGTACTTC. It yields the protein CASSPQGTGGPYEQYF.

The chain is built from TRBV13 and TRBJ2-3; no clear D. This CDR3 is built from 13 residues. Trimming left V 5 bases short and J 2 bases short, with 8 bases between. Germline lookup yields CDR1 PRHDT and CDR2 FYEKMQ (reference sequence). The CDR3 region has the DNA TGTGCCAGCAGCCCGGTAGTCACAGATACGCAGTATTTT. This codes for CASSPVVTDTQYF.

In DNA, the CDR3 is TGCAGCGTTGTAGGGCTAGCGGAAACGGGGGTGTATTTT. This translates into CSVVGLAETGVYF. The V call is TRBV29-1, the J call TRBJ2-3; 7 positions match TRBD2. Germline assignment: CDR1 SQVTM and CDR2 ANQGSEA. There are 13 residues in the CDR3. V shed 4 bases, J shed 14 bases, and the junction held 15 bases outside the gene matches.

V is TRBV7-2 and J is TRBJ2-5, with a tentative D call TRBD1 (5 bases). V was cut by 0 bases and J by 4 bases, with 9 bases left in between. Germline CDR1 and CDR2: SGHTA and FQGNSA. This CDR3 contains 14 residues. The CDR3: CASSLARVTETQYF. In DNA, the CDR3 is TGTGCCAGCAGCTTAGCCAGGGTAACAGAGACCCAGTACTTC.

The chain couples TRBV11-2 to TRBJ2-5; 7 positions agree with TRBD1. The ends lost 1 base at V and 4 bases at J; junction bases unmatched: 9. Germline CDR1 reads SGHAT; CDR2 reads FQNNGV. This CDR3 spans 16 amino acids. The CDR3 sequence is CASSLVAGGNGETQYF. CDR3 DNA: TGTGCCAGCAGCTTAGTCGCAGGGGGAAATGGAGAGACCCAGTACTTC.

The chain recombines TRBV5-4 with TRBJ1-2, with unresolved D. The CDR3 runs 15 residues. The germline gives CDR1 SGHNT, CDR2 YYREEE (reference sequence). V lost 2 bases and J 2 bases, leaving 13 bases between the germline ends. The chain's CDR3 is CASSFFGRENYGYTF. The CDR3 DNA is TGTGCCAGCAGCTTCTTTGGACGGGAGAACTATGGCTACACCTTC.

The chain has TRBV28 and TRBJ1-4; TRBD1 might be the D (5 bases). V dropped 5 bases and J dropped 8 bases, with 15 bases sitting between them. Germline V gene data show CDR1 as MDHEN and CDR2 as SYDVKM. This CDR3 has 14 residues. CDR3 protein: CASSIRARREKLFF. The CDR3 DNA sequence: TGTGCCAGCAGTATCAGGGCCCGACGGGAAAAACTGTTTTTT.

The chain combines TRBV18 with TRBJ2-7, with D unclear. CDR1 is KGHSH and CDR2 is LQKENI in the germline V gene. The CDR3 spans 12 residues. The V end was cut by 3 bases, the J end by 6 bases, with 9 bases between. CDR3: CASSPPGSEQYF. The CDR3, as DNA: TGTGCCAGCTCACCCCCCGGTAGCGAGCAGTACTTC.

This chain uses TRBV28 with TRBJ2-1; possible D gene TRBD1, 6 bases. The CDR3 covers 16 residues. Germline V gene sequence: CDR1 MDHEN, CDR2 SYDVKM. Trimming removed 3 bases at V and 0 bases at J, with 12 bases between. The CDR3 bases are TGTGCCAGCAGTTTGGCAGGGGCCGGCTCCTACAATGAGCAGTTCTTC. This encodes CASSLAGAGSYNEQFF.

The gene calls are TRBV7-6 and TRBJ2-7; 8 bases are a match to TRBD1. The junction had 4 bases not matched to a gene; V was cut back by 3 bases and J by 6 bases. This CDR3 region has 13 residues. Per germline, CDR1 SGHVS and CDR2 FNYEAQ. The CDR3 nucleotides are TGTGCCAGCAGCTTGCCAGGGGGCCGCGAGCAGTACTTC. Amino acid sequence: CASSLPGGREQYF.

The CDR3 sequence: CASSPDRVGLNSPLHF. DNA for the CDR3: TGTGCCAGCAGCCCTGACAGGGTTGGGCTTAATTCACCCCTCCACTTT. The chain joins TRBV7-8 to TRBJ1-6; 7 nucleotides line up with TRBD1. J gave up 6 bases and V 5 bases, and 10 bases lay outside the gene matches. CDR1 is SGHVS and CDR2 is FQNEAQ in the germline V gene. This CDR3 comprises 16 residues.

This clone has only a few counts. J is TRBJ1-5 and V is TRBV27; unclear D gene. Germline V gene data show CDR1 as MNHEY and CDR2 as SMNVEV (reference sequence). This CDR3 has 15 residues. Trimming shortened V by 6 bases and J by 3 bases, and 15 bases separated the two germline ends. The CDR3, as DNA: TGTGCCAGCAGGCGGGAAGGGTACGCCAATCAGCCCCAGCATTTT. Translated: CASRREGYANQPQHF.

J is TRBJ2-5 and V is TRBV5-1, with 11 bases lining up with TRBD2. V lost 0 bases to trimming and J lost 5 bases; unmatched junction nucleotides: 6. Germline CDR1 is SGHRS and CDR2 is YFSETQ. The CDR3 sequence is 16 residues long. CDR3 sequence (DNA): TGCGCCAGCAGCTTGGCTCTAGCGGGAGGTGGGGAGACCCAGTACTTC. Residues: CASSLALAGGGETQYF.

The chain employs TRBV11-2 and TRBJ1-1, with TRBD1 identical over 10 bases. J was trimmed by 6 bases and V by 3 bases; bases with no gene match: 7. Germline V gives CDR1 SGHAT, CDR2 FQNNGV. The CDR3 is 15 amino acids. In DNA form, the CDR3 reads TGTGCCAGCAGCTTGGCATCCGGGACAGGGGCTGAAGCTTTCTTT. This codes for CASSLASGTGAEAFF.

The rearrangement uses TRBV7-9 and TRBJ2-7; D is uncertain. The CDR3 extends over 12 amino acids. Germline V gene lookup returns CDR1 SEHNR and CDR2 FQNEAQ (reference sequence). Deletions cut 5 bases from V and 6 bases from J, with 11 bases between. The CDR3 region has the DNA TGTGCCAGCAGCCGTTCTTCTCGCGAGCAGTACTTC. Translation: CASSRSSREQYF.

The chain recombines TRBV5-1 with TRBJ2-3; TRBD1 aligns across 7 bases. The J segment lost 2 bases and the V segment lost 0 bases, leaving 6 bases of the junction unmatched. Germline assignment: CDR1 SGHRS and CDR2 YFSETQ. This CDR3 spans 16 amino acids. CDR3 nucleotide sequence: TGCGCCAGCAGCTTGGCCCGCGACAGGGTCACAGATACGCAGTATTTT. Its protein product is CASSLARDRVTDTQYF.

This clone was found a few times. The V gene is TRBV5-1, the J gene TRBJ1-1; a weak D match, TRBD1 (5 bases). The germline V gene encodes CDR1 SGHRS and CDR2 YFSETQ. The CDR3 extends over 14 amino acids. V lost 1 base and J 5 bases, leaving 12 bases between the germline ends. The CDR3, as DNA: TGCGCCAGCAGCTTGAGGGGATTGGGAACTGAAGCTTTCTTT. Its protein product is CASSLRGLGTEAFF. Based on the CDR3 plus reference TRBV5-1 and TRBJ1-1, the full variable domain is KAGVTQTPRYLIKTRGQQVTLSCSPISGHRSVSWYQQTPGQGLQFLFEYFSETQRNKGNFPGRFSGRQFSNSRSEMNVSTLELGDSALYLCASSLRGLGTEAFFGQGTRLTVV.

V gene TRBV30 combines with J gene TRBJ2-5; D perhaps matches TRBD2 (5 bases). V dropped 0 bases and J dropped 4 bases, with 18 bases sitting between them. Germline V gene data show CDR1 as GTSNPN and CDR2 as SVGIG (reference sequence). The CDR3 has 16 residues. CDR3 sequence reads: CAWSVRGNPLSETQYF. CDR3 nucleotide sequence: TGTGCCTGGAGTGTACGAGGGAACCCCTTATCAGAGACCCAGTACTTC. Together with reference TRBV30 and TRBJ2-5, the CDR3 gives the full variable domain: SQTIHQWPATLVQPVGSPLSLECTVEGTSNPNLYWYRQAAGRGLQLLFYSVGIGQISSEVPQNLSASRPQDRQFILSSKKLLLSDSGFYLCAWSVRGNPLSETQYFGPGTRLLVL.

The chain employs TRBV30 and TRBJ2-5; D ambiguous. With 4 bases removed from V and 1 base from J, the gap between germline ends came to 10 bases. The germline gives CDR1 GTSNPN, CDR2 SVGIG (reference sequence). The CDR3 sequence is 13 residues long. CDR3 protein: CAWMRLGQETQYF. For the CDR3, the DNA is TGTGCCTGGATGAGACTGGGCCAAGAGACCCAGTACTTC.

The V call is TRBV6-1, the J call TRBJ2-7; the D gene is possibly TRBD1 (6 bases). The V end lost 6 bases, the J end lost 0 bases, and 24 bases lay between the germline ends. The CDR3 has 18 residues. Per germline, CDR1 MNHNS and CDR2 SASEGT. The CDR3 protein is CASRERGRRRPLSYEQYF. DNA for the CDR3: TGTGCCAGCAGGGAAAGGGGGAGACGGAGGCCCCTCTCCTACGAGCAGTACTTC.